This TCR beta chain comes out of a study of response to subunit inactivated influenza vaccine. TCRdb reprocessed the RT-PCR reads with MiXCR, giving one entry per CDR3 protein. The data show about 160,000 distinct CDR3 sequences, with approximately 11% seen just once and 9.5% to 15% held by the top ten. Overall study findings and caveats: Authors suggested each seasonal influenza vaccination recruits few new T cells.

Germline CDR1 is SGHDN and CDR2 is FVKESK. The CDR3 totals 16 residues. V lost 4 bases and J 2 bases, leaving 15 bases between the germline ends. This clonotype appeared a few times. Its target is not known. This sequence originates from a man between 50 and 59 years old who received an inactivated influenza vaccine. This sequence joins TRBV14 and TRBJ2-1; D remains ambiguous. This sample comprised non-naive T cells sorted from PBMCs, obtained 40 to 50 days after vaccination. The CDR3 region is CASSRDLLTTYNEQFF. CDR3 bases: TGTGCCAGCAGCCGAGACCTTCTAACCACCTACAATGAGCAGTTCTTC.